This T cell receptor beta chain was sequenced for a study of T cell clonotyping in hematopoietic cell transplantation (dated by TCRdb to the early 2020s). Notes on the research overall: The study collected 135 blood samples from some 35 consecutive transplant recipients and their related donors. Patient recruitment ran from 2015 to January 2017, and follow-up continued until late 2020 or death. Summary of the overall study and its limitations: After transplant, TCR diversity in recipients dropped, and pathologically expanded clonotypes increased progressively from day 30 to day 180. Recipient repertoires showed only a small fraction of overlap with donor repertoires, and over 95% appeared de novo at the given depth. Donor and pretransplant recipient Inverse Simpson Index values predicted broader posttransplant TCR repertoire diversity. The sample size was limited, and CD4 and CD8 repertoire contributions could not be separated because cells were not sorted.

TCR beta CDR3 regions were amplified from genomic DNA with the immunoSEQ assay, a bias-controlled multiplex PCR using V- and J-specific primers. A proprietary barcode and Illumina adapter sequences were added to the CDR3 amplicons in a second PCR step. An Illumina MiSeq instrument was used to sequence the CDR3 libraries. As for how the authors treated the data: Export and quality control were handled in immunoSEQ Analyzer 3.0, while downstream analyses relied on R Bioconductor and Immunarch. Only productive rearrangements in the normalized downsampled data set were used to calculate repertoire metrics. In the normalized cohort, clonotypes with more than 5 templates were defined as pathologically expanded. Repertoire diversity was measured with the Inverse Simpson Index. CMV-specificity analyses were carried out on the non-normalized data set to capture all clonotypes. The table comes from immuneACCESS by way of TCRdb, which keeps in-frame sequences with V and J called. Part of the clones is missing from these tables; in studies checked, under half for an unresolved V gene and the rest for unknown reasons. The D gene and trimming were derived from the DNA, and the V and J assignments and clone size from that table. Here the sample has 13,000 or so clones; around 97% occur a single time. About 4.4% of the sample goes to the ten largest clones.

V drops 6 bases and J drops 3 bases, leaving 11 bases in between. For CDR1 and CDR2, the germline V gene lists SQVTM and ANQGSEA. The CDR3 holds 13 amino acids from the cysteine to the phenylalanine. Of all the DNA, just the CDR3 is kept, 39 bases in frame from base 1. Notes on this clone: Its antigen remains undetermined. The record has no base qualities; no much larger clone is one base away.

What the time point label conveys for this sample: 30 days after allo-HCT. Recipient blood was collected about 28 days before transplant and at days 30, 100 and 180 after transplant. Nuclei Lysis Solution was used to extract genomic DNA from fresh or cryopreserved unfractionated peripheral blood mononuclear cells. The receptor was isolated from a female patient aged 45-60 years who had an allogeneic stem cell transplant from an unrelated donor, so T cells may come from the graft donor. Some clones in this sample may be carry-over from other donors' samples. This chain is built from TRBV29-1 and TRBJ1-4, with the D gene too uncertain to name. Sequenced here: peripheral blood mononuclear cells, sampled 30 days after allogeneic stem cell transplant. The bases are TGCAGCGTCAGTCCTGCGGCTAATGAAAAACTGTTTTTT. Its protein reads: CSVSPAANEKLFF.